These T cell receptor beta chains were read from a single sample in a study of T-cell reconstitution after alpha-beta-depleted transplantation in children. TCRdb ran MiXCR on the PCR reads and lists one entry per CDR3 protein. This repertoire shows 240,000 or so distinct CDR3 sequences, about 12% found once; its top ten account for over 2.5%. This specimen was PBMCs from the stem cell graft donor, taken from the stem cell graft. These receptors were obtained from a human donor who donated a stem cell graft to a child with acute lymphoblastic leukemia. Each CDR3 is given with its conserved first and last residue. Each record gives: CDR3 protein, J gene, V gene.

CDR3 protein: CSVDPGERGEQYF
J gene: TRBJ2-7
V gene: TRBV29-1

CDR3 protein: CSARSTGGGTGELFF
J gene: TRBJ2-2
V gene: TRBV20-1

CDR3 protein: CASSPQEGEAFF
J gene: TRBJ1-1
V gene: TRBV7-9

CDR3 protein: CASSYPASGTQTQYF
J gene: TRBJ2-5
V gene: TRBV6-5

CDR3 protein: CASSPYLSGANVLTF
J gene: TRBJ2-6
V gene: TRBV7-2

CDR3 protein: CASSDRETQYF
J gene: TRBJ2-5
V gene: TRBV7-9

CDR3 protein: CAWNPRENSPLHF
J gene: TRBJ1-6
V gene: TRBV30

CDR3 protein: CASSFGLAGASTEETQYF
J gene: TRBJ2-5
V gene: TRBV5-1

CDR3 protein: CSARDPGGHLNTEAFF
J gene: TRBJ1-1
V gene: TRBV20-1

CDR3 protein: CASRRDSFSYEQYF
J gene: TRBJ2-7
V gene: TRBV5-1

CDR3 protein: CASSSLREQFF
J gene: TRBJ2-1
V gene: TRBV6-2/TRBV6-3

CDR3 protein: CASRSGTGHDQPQHF
J gene: TRBJ1-5
V gene: TRBV6-1

CDR3 protein: CASSRWGQNTDTQYF
J gene: TRBJ2-3
V gene: TRBV6-2/TRBV6-3

CDR3 protein: CASSIGQAPEQYF
J gene: TRBJ2-7
V gene: TRBV21-1

CDR3 protein: CSASSVNTGRGYTF
J gene: TRBJ1-2
V gene: TRBV20-1

CDR3 protein: CASSQDGGAGITDTQYF
J gene: TRBJ2-3
V gene: TRBV4-1